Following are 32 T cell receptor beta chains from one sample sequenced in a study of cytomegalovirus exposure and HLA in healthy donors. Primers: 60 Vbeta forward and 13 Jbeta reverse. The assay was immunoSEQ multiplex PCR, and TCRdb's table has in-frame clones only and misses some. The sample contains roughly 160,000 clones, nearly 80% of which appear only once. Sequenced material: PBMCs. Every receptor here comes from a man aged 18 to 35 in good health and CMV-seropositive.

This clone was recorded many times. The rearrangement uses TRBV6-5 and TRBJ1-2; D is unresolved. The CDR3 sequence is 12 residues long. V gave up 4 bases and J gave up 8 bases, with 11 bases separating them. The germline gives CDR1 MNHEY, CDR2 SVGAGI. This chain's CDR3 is CASSSAGLGYTF. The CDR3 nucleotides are TGTGCCAGCAGTTCCGCCGGGTTGGGCTACACCTTC.

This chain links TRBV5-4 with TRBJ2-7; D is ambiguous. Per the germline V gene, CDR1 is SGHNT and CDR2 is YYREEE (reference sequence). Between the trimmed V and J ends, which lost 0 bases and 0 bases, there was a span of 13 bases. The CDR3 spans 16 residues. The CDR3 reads CASSLAGSISSYEQYF. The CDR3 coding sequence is TGTGCCAGCAGCTTGGCCGGTAGTATTAGCTCCTACGAGCAGTACTTC.

CDR3 loop: CASSQAFPGSYEQYF. The CDR3 nucleotides read TGCGCCAGCAGCCAAGCTTTCCCAGGTTCCTACGAGCAGTACTTC. The V call is TRBV4-1, the J call TRBJ2-7; no clear D gene. The CDR3 contains 15 residues. Between the trimmed V and J ends, which lost 1 base and 1 base, there was a span of 11 bases. Looked up from germline, CDR1 is MGHRA and CDR2 is YSYEKL.

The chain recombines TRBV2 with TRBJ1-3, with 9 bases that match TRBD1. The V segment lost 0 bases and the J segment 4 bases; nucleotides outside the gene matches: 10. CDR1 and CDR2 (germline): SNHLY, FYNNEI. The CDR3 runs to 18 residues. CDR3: CASSEAFWGQGRGNTIYF. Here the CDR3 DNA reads TGTGCCAGCAGTGAAGCGTTCTGGGGACAGGGCAGGGGAAACACCATATATTTT.

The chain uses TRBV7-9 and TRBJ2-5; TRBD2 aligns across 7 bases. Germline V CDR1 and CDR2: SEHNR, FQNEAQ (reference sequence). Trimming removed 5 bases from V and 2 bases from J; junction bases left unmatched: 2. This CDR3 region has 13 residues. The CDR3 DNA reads TGTGCCAGCAGCAGGGGACTACAAGAGACCCAGTACTTC. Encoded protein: CASSRGLQETQYF.

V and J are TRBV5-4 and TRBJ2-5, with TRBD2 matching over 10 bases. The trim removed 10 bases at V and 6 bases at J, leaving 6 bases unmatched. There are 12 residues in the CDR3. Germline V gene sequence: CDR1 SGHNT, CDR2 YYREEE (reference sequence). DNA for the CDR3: TGTGCCGCTAGCGGGGGTGAACAGACCCAGTACTTC. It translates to CAASGGEQTQYF.

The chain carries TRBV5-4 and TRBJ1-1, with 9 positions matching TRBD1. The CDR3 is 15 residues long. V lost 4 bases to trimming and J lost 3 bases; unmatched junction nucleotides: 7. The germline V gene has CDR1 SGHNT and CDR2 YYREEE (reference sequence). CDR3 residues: CASSKGTGWDTEAFF. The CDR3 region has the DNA TGTGCCAGCAGCAAAGGGACAGGGTGGGACACTGAAGCTTTCTTT. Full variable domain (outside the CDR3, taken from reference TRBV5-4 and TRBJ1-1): ETGVTQSPTHLIKTRGQQVTLRCSSQSGHNTVSWYQQALGQGPQFIFQYYREEENGRGNFPPRFSGLQFPNYSSELNVNALELDDSALYLCASSKGTGWDTEAFFGQGTRLTVV.

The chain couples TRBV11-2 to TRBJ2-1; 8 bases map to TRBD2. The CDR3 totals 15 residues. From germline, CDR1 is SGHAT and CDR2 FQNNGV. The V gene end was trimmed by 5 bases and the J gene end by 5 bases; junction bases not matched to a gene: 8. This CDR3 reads CASSLTAGVNNEQFF. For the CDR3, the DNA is TGTGCCAGCAGCCTGACAGCGGGGGTAAACAATGAGCAGTTCTTC.

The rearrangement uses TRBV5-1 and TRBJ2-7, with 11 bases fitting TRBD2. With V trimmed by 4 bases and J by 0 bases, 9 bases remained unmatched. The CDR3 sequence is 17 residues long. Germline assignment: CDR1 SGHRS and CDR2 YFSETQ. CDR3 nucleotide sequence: TGCGCCAGCAGCAGAACTAGCGGGAGCTACGGCTCCTACGAGCAGTACTTC. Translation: CASSRTSGSYGSYEQYF.

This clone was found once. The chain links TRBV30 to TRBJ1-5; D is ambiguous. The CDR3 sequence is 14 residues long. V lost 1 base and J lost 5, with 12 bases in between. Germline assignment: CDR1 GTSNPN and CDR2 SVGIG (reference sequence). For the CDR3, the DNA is TGTGCCTGGAGTGGAAGAGGGAACTATCAGCCCCAGCATTTT. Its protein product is CAWSGRGNYQPQHF.

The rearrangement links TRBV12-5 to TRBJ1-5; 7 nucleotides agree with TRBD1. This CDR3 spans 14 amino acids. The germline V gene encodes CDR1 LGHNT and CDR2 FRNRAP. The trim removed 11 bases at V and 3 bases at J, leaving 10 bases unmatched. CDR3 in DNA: TGTGCTGGAAACAGGGGTTCGTTCAATCAGCCCCAGCATTTT. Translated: CAGNRGSFNQPQHF.

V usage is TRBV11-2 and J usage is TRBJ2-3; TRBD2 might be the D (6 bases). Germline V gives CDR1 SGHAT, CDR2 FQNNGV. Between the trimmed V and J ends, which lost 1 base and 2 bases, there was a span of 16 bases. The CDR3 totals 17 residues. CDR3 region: CASSLGGTSRTTDTQYF. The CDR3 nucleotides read TGTGCCAGCAGCTTAGGAGGAACTAGCCGTACCACAGATACGCAGTATTTT. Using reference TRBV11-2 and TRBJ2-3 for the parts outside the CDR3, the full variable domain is EAGVAQSPRYKIIEKRQSVAFWCNPISGHATLYWYQQILGQGPKLLIQFQNNGVVDDSQLPKDRFSAERLKGVDSTLKIQPAKLEDSAVYLCASSLGGTSRTTDTQYFGPGTRLTVL.

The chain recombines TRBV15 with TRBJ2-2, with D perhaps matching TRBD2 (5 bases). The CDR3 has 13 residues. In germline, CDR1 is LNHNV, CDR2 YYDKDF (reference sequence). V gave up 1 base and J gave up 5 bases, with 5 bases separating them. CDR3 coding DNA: TGTGCCACCAGCAGAGGGGAGACCGGGGAGCTGTTTTTT. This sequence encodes CATSRGETGELFF.

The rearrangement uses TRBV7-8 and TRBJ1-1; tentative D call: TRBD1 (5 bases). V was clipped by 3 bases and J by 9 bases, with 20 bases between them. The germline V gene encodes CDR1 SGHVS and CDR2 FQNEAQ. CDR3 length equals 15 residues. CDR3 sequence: CASSFGPRERSKAFF. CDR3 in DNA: TGTGCCAGCAGCTTCGGCCCCAGGGAAAGATCAAAAGCTTTCTTT.

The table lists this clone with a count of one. DNA for the CDR3: TGTGCCAGCAGCTCGGAGACAGGGTTAGGGTATGGCTACACCTTC. This gives the protein CASSSETGLGYGYTF. This rearrangement joins TRBV5-8 to TRBJ1-2; TRBD1 agrees at 7 bases. The CDR3 totals 15 residues. Trimming took 3 bases from V and 5 from J; bases not matched to a gene: 10. The germline V gene has CDR1 SGHTS and CDR2 YDEGEE.

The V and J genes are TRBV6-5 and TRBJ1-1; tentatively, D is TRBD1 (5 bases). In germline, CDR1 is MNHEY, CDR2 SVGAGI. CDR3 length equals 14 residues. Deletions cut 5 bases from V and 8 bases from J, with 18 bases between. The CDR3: CASSEGREVGEAFF. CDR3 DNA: TGTGCCAGCAGTGAAGGCAGGGAAGTAGGAGAAGCTTTCTTT.

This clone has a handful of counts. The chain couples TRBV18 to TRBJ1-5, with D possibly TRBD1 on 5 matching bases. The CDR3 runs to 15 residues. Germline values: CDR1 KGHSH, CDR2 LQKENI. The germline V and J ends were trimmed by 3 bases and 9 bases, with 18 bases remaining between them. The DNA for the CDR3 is TGTGCCAGCTCACCTGAGACAGCCTCAATCCTGCCCCAGCATTTT. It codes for CASSPETASILPQHF.

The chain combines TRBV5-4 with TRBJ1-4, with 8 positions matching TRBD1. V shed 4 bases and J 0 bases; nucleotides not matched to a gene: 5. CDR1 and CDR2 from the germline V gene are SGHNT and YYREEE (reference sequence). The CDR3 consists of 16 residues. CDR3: CASSPDRGATNEKLFF. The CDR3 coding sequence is TGTGCCAGCAGCCCTGACAGGGGAGCAACTAATGAAAAACTGTTTTTT.

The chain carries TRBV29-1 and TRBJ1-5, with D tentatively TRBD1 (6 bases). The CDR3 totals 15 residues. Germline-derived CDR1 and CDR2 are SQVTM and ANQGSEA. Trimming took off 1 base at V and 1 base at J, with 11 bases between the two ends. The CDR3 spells CSVEVSGQSNQPQHF. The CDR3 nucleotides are TGCAGCGTTGAAGTCTCGGGACAAAGCAATCAGCCCCAGCATTTT.

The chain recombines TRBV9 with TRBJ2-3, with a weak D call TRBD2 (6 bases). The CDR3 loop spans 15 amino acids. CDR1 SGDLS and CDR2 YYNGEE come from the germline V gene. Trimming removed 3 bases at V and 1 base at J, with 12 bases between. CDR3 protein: CASSADYRGTDTQYF. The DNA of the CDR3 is TGTGCCAGCAGCGCGGACTATCGGGGCACAGATACGCAGTATTTT.

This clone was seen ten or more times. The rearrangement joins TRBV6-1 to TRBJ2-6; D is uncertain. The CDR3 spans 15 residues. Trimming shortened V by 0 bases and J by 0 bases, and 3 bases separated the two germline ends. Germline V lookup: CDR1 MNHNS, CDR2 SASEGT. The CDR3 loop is CASSEARSGANVLTF. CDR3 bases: TGTGCCAGCAGTGAAGCCCGCTCTGGGGCCAACGTCCTGACTTTC.

Here the CDR3 DNA reads TGTGCCACCAGCAGAGCAAGAGCGGCGAGCGGGGATACGCAGTATTTT. Translated, it gives CATSRARAASGDTQYF. V gene TRBV15 combines with J gene TRBJ2-3; D perhaps matches TRBD2 (6 bases). Germline V gives CDR1 LNHNV, CDR2 YYDKDF (reference sequence). Deletions cut 1 base from V and 6 bases from J, with 17 bases between. The length of the CDR3 is 16 residues.

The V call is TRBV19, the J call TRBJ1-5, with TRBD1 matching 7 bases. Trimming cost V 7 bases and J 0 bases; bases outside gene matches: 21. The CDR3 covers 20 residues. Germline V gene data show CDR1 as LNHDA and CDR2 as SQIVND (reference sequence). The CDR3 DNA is TGTGCCAGTAACGTTGGGACAGTTGCCCCGATCGGCGATAGCAATCAGCCCCAGCATTTT. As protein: CASNVGTVAPIGDSNQPQHF.

The CDR3 reads CASTPGVAPLQETQYF. CDR3 nucleotide sequence: TGTGCCAGCACCCCCGGAGTAGCCCCGCTCCAAGAGACCCAGTACTTC. The chain joins TRBV7-9 to TRBJ2-5; D remains unclear. Germline loops: CDR1 SEHNR, CDR2 FQNEAQ (reference sequence). V lost 7 bases to trimming and J lost 1 base, with 19 bases between them. This CDR3 is built from 16 residues. Filled out from reference TRBV7-9 and TRBJ2-5, the complete variable domain reads DTGVSQNPRHKITKRGQNVTFRCDPISEHNRLYWYRQTLGQGPEFLTYFQNEAQLEKSRLLSDRFSAERPKGSFSTLEIQRTEQGDSAMYLCASTPGVAPLQETQYFGPGTRLLVL.

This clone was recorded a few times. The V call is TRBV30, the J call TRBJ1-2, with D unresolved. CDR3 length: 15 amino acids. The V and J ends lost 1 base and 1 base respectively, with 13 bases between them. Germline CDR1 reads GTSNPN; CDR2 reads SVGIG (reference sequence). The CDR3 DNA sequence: TGTGCCTGGAGTGGGGCGTACTCCTTTAACTATGGCTACACCTTC. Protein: CAWSGAYSFNYGYTF.

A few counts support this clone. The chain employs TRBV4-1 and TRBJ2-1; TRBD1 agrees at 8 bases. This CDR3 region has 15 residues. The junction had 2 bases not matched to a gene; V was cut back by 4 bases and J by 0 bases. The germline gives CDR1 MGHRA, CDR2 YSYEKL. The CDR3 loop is CASSPDRGSYNEQFF. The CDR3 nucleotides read TGCGCCAGCAGCCCTGACAGGGGCTCCTACAATGAGCAGTTCTTC.

In nucleotides, the CDR3 is TGCGCCAGCAACGGGAGGGGGACCCAGTACTTC. Amino acid sequence: CASNGRGTQYF. This chain uses TRBV5-1 with TRBJ2-5; 8 bases fit TRBD2. This CDR3 spans 11 amino acids. Germline V gene lookup returns CDR1 SGHRS and CDR2 YFSETQ. V dropped 6 bases and J dropped 7; count of bases not matched to a gene: 2.

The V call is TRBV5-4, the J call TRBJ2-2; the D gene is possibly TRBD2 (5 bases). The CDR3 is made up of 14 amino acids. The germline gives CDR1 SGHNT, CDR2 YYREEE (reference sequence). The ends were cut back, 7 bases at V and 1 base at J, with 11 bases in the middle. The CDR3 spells CASFGNQNTGELFF. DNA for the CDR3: TGTGCCAGCTTCGGGAATCAGAACACCGGGGAGCTGTTTTTT.

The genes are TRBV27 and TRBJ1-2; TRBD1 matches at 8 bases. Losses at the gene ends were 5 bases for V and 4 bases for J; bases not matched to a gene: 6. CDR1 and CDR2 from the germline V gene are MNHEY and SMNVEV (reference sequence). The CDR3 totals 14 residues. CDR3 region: CASSIHDRGYGYTF. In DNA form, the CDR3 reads TGTGCCAGCAGTATCCACGACAGGGGCTATGGCTACACCTTC.

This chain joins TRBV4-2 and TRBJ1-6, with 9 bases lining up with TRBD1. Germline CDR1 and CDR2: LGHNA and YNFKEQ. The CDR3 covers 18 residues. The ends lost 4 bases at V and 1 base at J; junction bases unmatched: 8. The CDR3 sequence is CASSPRRTGESYNSPLHF. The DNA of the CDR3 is TGTGCCAGCAGCCCCCGACGGACAGGGGAGTCCTATAATTCACCCCTCCACTTT.

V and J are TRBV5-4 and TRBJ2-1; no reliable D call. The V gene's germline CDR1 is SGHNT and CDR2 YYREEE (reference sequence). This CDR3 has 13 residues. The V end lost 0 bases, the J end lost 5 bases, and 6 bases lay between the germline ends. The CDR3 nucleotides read TGTGCCAGCAGCTTGGACAGACACAATGAGCAGTTCTTC. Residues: CASSLDRHNEQFF. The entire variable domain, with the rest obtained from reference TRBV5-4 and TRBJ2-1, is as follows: ETGVTQSPTHLIKTRGQQVTLRCSSQSGHNTVSWYQQALGQGPQFIFQYYREEENGRGNFPPRFSGLQFPNYSSELNVNALELDDSALYLCASSLDRHNEQFFGPGTRLTVL.

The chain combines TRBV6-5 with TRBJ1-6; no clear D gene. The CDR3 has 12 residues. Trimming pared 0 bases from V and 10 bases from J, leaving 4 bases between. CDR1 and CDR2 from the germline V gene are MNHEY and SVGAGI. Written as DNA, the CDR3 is TGTGCCAGCAGTTACTCAGAGTCACCCCTCCACTTT. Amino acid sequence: CASSYSESPLHF.